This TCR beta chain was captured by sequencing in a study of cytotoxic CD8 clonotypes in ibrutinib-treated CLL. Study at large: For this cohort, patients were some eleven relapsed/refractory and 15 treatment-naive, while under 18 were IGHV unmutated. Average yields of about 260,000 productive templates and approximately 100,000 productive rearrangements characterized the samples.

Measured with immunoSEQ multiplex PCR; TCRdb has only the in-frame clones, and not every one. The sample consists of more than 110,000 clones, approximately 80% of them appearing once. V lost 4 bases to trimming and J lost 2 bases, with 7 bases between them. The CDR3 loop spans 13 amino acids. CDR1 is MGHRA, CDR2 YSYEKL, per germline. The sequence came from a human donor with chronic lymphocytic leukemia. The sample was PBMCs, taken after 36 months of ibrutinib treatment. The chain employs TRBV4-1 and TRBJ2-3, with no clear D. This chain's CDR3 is CASSRWSTDTQYF. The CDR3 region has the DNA TGCGCCAGCAGCCGCTGGTCCACAGATACGCAGTATTTT.